These 25 T cell receptor beta chains were all obtained from the same sample, sequenced in a study of cytomegalovirus exposure and HLA in healthy donors. PCR was performed using 60 Vbeta and 13 Jbeta primers. The repertoire was sequenced with immunoSEQ multiplex PCR; TCRdb's copy has only in-frame clones and lacks some. The sample has 120,000 or so clones, about 16% seen once; the top ten hold 1.5% to 2%. The sequencing input was PBMCs. These receptor sequences come from a young woman in good health and CMV-seronegative.

This sequence joins TRBV5-4 and TRBJ2-5; maybe TRBD2 (6 bases). The CDR3 runs to 14 residues. Between the trimmed V and J ends, which lost 4 bases and 2 bases, there was a span of 12 bases. Germline loops: CDR1 SGHNT, CDR2 YYREEE (reference sequence). CDR3 bases: TGTGCCAGCAGCCGGCCGGGAGATCAAGAGACCCAGTACTTC. It translates to CASSRPGDQETQYF.

The sample holds a few counts of this clone. This chain connects TRBV21-1 to TRBJ1-5; the table's D call of TRBD1 was not tested on the DNA. TRBV21-1 is a listed pseudogene. The CDR3 is 16 residues long. The CDR3 DNA is TGTGCCAGCAGCAAAGCCGGGACAGAGCTCAATCAGCCCCAGCATTTT. Translating it yields CASSKAGTELNQPQHF.

The gene calls are TRBV30 and TRBJ1-4, with D perhaps matching TRBD1 (6 bases). Trimming removed 3 bases from V and 7 bases from J, with 18 bases in between. CDR1 and CDR2 from the germline V gene are GTSNPN and SVGIG (reference sequence). The CDR3 contains 15 residues. The CDR3 bases are TGTGCCTGGAGGCAACGATTGGGGGCGGGTGAAAAACTGTTTTTT. Translated, it gives CAWRQRLGAGEKLFF.

J is TRBJ2-7 and V is TRBV15; 8 bases are shared with TRBD2. The CDR3 totals 19 residues. J was trimmed by 0 bases and V by 3 bases; bases with no gene match: 16. Germline values: CDR1 LNHNV, CDR2 YYDKDF (reference sequence). CDR3 DNA: TGTGCCACCAGCAGGGATCGGGCTAGCGGGTACAGGAGCTCCTACGAGCAGTACTTC. It specifies CATSRDRASGYRSSYEQYF.

This clone has only a few counts. V gene TRBV28 combines with J gene TRBJ1-2, with D maybe TRBD1 (6 bases). This CDR3 comprises 13 residues. V lost 5 bases, J lost 6 bases, and 13 bases lay in between. Germline V gene sequence: CDR1 MDHEN, CDR2 SYDVKM. CDR3 nucleotides: TGTGCCAGCAGTCCAGGGGATTTCCATGGCTACACCTTC. Protein product: CASSPGDFHGYTF.

In its sample, this clone was seen a few times. J is TRBJ2-6 and V is TRBV7-9; 8 nucleotides line up with TRBD1. The germline V gene encodes CDR1 SEHNR and CDR2 FQNEAQ (reference sequence). V shed 5 bases, J shed 2 bases, and the junction held 5 bases outside the gene matches. The CDR3 spans 16 residues. As DNA, the CDR3 is TGTGCCAGCAGCAAACCGGACAGGGCTGGGGCCAACGTCCTGACTTTC. Translated: CASSKPDRAGANVLTF.

The rearrangement links TRBV7-9 to TRBJ2-7, with 9 bases fitting TRBD1. The CDR3 is made up of 16 amino acids. The trim removed 5 bases at V and 4 bases at J, leaving 12 bases unmatched. Germline V gene lookup returns CDR1 SEHNR and CDR2 FQNEAQ (reference sequence). The CDR3 sequence: CASSPQSGQGLYEQYF. The CDR3 coding sequence is TGTGCCAGCAGCCCCCAATCGGGACAGGGACTGTACGAGCAGTACTTC.

In this sample, this clone turned up a few times. V is TRBV18 and J is TRBJ2-3; maybe TRBD2 (6 bases). Germline CDR1 KGHSH, CDR2 LQKENI. The CDR3 spans 15 residues. V lost 6 bases, J lost 6 bases, and 19 bases lay in between. In nucleotides, the CDR3 is TGTGCCAGCTCCCGAGGGACTTCCACCCTTGATACGCAGTATTTT. Translation: CASSRGTSTLDTQYF.

A few counts support this clone. The rearrangement links TRBV11-2 to TRBJ2-7, with D possibly TRBD1 on 6 matching bases. The CDR3 runs to 13 residues. Germline V gene sequence: CDR1 SGHAT, CDR2 FQNNGV. V lost 5 bases to trimming and J lost 5 bases, with 13 bases between them. Here the CDR3 DNA reads TGTGCCAGCAGCGCCTGGGGGCGGGACGAGCAGTACTTC. It codes for CASSAWGRDEQYF.

CDR3 in DNA: TGTGCCAGCAGTTTGGTGACAGGGGATAACTATGGCTACACCTTC. This encodes CASSLVTGDNYGYTF. This chain joins TRBV28 and TRBJ1-2; 8 bases fit TRBD1. The CDR3 totals 15 residues. The germline V gene has CDR1 MDHEN and CDR2 SYDVKM. Unmatched junction bases numbered 4, after V lost 3 bases and J lost 1 base.

In the case of this clone: Other nucleotide sequences in the sample specify the same CDR3. In nucleotides, the CDR3 is TGTGCCAGCAGCGGGGGGCTAATGAACACTGAAGCTTTCTTT. Translating gives CASSGGLMNTEAFF. This chain links TRBV6-5 with TRBJ1-1; D perhaps matches TRBD1 (6 bases). The V and J ends lost 6 bases and 0 bases respectively, with 11 bases between them. From germline, CDR1 is MNHEY and CDR2 SVGAGI. The CDR3 is made up of 14 amino acids.

In its sample, this clone was seen a few times. This rearrangement joins TRBV2 to TRBJ2-7; 12 bases are shared with TRBD1. The CDR3 length is 18 residues. Germline V gene data show CDR1 as SNHLY and CDR2 as FYNNEI. Germline trimming cut 3 bases from V and 4 bases from J; bases unmatched to any gene: 13. CDR3 residues: CASSDPGTGGELRYEQYF. CDR3 bases: TGTGCCAGCAGTGACCCCGGGACAGGGGGCGAGTTGAGGTACGAGCAGTACTTC.

This clone was observed a few times. This chain links TRBV20-1 with TRBJ2-5; D is unresolved. V was cut by 5 bases and J by 2 bases, with 6 bases left in between. Germline CDR1 reads DFQATT; CDR2 reads SNEGSKA (reference sequence). CDR3 size: 11 residues. Written as DNA, the CDR3 is TGCAGTGCTCAGGATCAAGAGACCCAGTACTTC. This sequence encodes CSAQDQETQYF.

The gene calls are TRBV7-9 and TRBJ2-2; TRBD2 agrees at 15 bases. Germline loops: CDR1 SEHNR, CDR2 FQNEAQ (reference sequence). There are 16 residues in the CDR3. Trimming at V came to 4 bases and at J to 7 bases, leaving 4 bases not matched to a gene. CDR3 in amino acids: CASSSGLAGGVGELFF. In nucleotides, the CDR3 is TGTGCCAGCAGCTCCGGACTAGCGGGAGGGGTCGGGGAGCTGTTTTTT.

The chain is built from TRBV6-5 and TRBJ1-2; 7 bases are a match to TRBD1. The CDR3 covers 14 residues. CDR1 and CDR2 (germline): MNHEY, SVGAGI. V trimming: 0 bases; J trimming: 7 bases; junction bases outside the gene matches: 5. This CDR3 reads CASSYSPTGIGYTF. The CDR3 DNA reads TGTGCCAGCAGTTACTCGCCGACAGGGATTGGCTACACCTTC.

This clone was detected a few times. This rearrangement joins TRBV6-1 to TRBJ1-2; D uncertain. The CDR3 is made up of 14 amino acids. Between the trimmed V and J ends, which lost 7 bases and 4 bases, there was a span of 16 bases. Germline CDR1 MNHNS, CDR2 SASEGT. The CDR3 region is CASTPNARGYGYTF. The CDR3 DNA sequence: TGTGCCAGCACCCCGAACGCCCGGGGCTATGGCTACACCTTC.

This clone has only a few counts. Relative to the germline gene, one junction end is altered; a read error may explain this. The sample carries other DNA sequences with the same CDR3. The genes are TRBV19 and TRBJ1-1; a possible D gene is TRBD1 (5 bases). The CDR3 is 14 amino acids. CDR1 is LNHDA and CDR2 is SQIVND in the germline V gene (reference sequence). CDR3 protein: CASIRDRVNTEAFF. The CDR3 DNA is TGCGCCAGTATCAGAGACAGAGTGAACACTGAAGCTTTCTTT.

The rearrangement joins TRBV25-1 to TRBJ2-1; D might be TRBD2 (6 bases). Germline V gene lookup returns CDR1 MGHDK and CDR2 SYGVNS. Trimming stripped 4 bases from V and 5 bases from J, with 18 bases between. The CDR3 totals 16 residues. The CDR3 region is CASSAVRGGGHNEQFF. The CDR3 DNA is TGTGCCAGCAGTGCTGTTAGGGGAGGAGGCCACAATGAGCAGTTCTTC.

This chain links TRBV9 with TRBJ1-5; TRBD1 is a possible D gene (6 bases). In germline, CDR1 is SGDLS, CDR2 YYNGEE. The CDR3 loop spans 14 amino acids. V gave up 3 bases and J gave up 3 bases, with 10 bases separating them. DNA of the CDR3: TGTGCCAGCAGCGATGACAGGTCCAATCAGCCCCAGCATTTT. Residues: CASSDDRSNQPQHF.

This clone was recorded a few times. The chain recombines TRBV29-1 with TRBJ2-5; 8 bases match TRBD1. Germline V gene sequence: CDR1 SQVTM, CDR2 ANQGSEA. This CDR3 has 14 amino acids. Trimming took 0 bases from V and 6 from J; bases not matched to a gene: 6. CDR3 protein: CSVEERQGAQTQYF. The CDR3 coding sequence is TGCAGCGTTGAAGAGAGGCAGGGGGCGCAGACCCAGTACTTC.

This chain uses TRBV7-3 with TRBJ1-1; D is unresolved. This CDR3 comprises 16 residues. CDR1 and CDR2 from the germline V gene are SGHTA and FQGTGA. V was cut by 5 bases and J by 1 base, with 17 bases left in between. In DNA, the CDR3 is TGTGCCAGCAGCCCCGGTATCTTCCGGGGGAACACTGAAGCTTTCTTT. The encoded protein is CASSPGIFRGNTEAFF.

The table lists this clone with a few counts. The chain couples TRBV7-9 to TRBJ2-1, with 8 bases that match TRBD2. The CDR3 consists of 15 residues. The V segment lost 4 bases and the J segment 2 bases; nucleotides outside the gene matches: 4. From germline, CDR1 is SEHNR and CDR2 FQNEAQ (reference sequence). The CDR3 DNA reads TGTGCCAGCAGCTCCGCGGGGGGCCCCTACAATGAGCAGTTCTTC. It codes for CASSSAGGPYNEQFF.

The CDR3 here is CASSLGASGGAIYNEQFF. The CDR3 nucleotides are TGTGCCAGCAGCTTAGGGGCTAGCGGGGGAGCCATCTACAATGAGCAGTTCTTC. V gene TRBV7-2 combines with J gene TRBJ2-1; 10 bases are a match to TRBD2. Looked up from germline, CDR1 is SGHTA and CDR2 is FQGNSA. V lost 1 base, J lost 3 bases, and 9 bases stayed unmatched. The CDR3 spans 18 residues.

This clone was recorded a few times. This sequence joins TRBV9 and TRBJ1-1; D gene ambiguous. The CDR3 has 14 amino acids. V shed 6 bases and J shed 1 base, with 13 bases lying between them. The germline V gene encodes CDR1 SGDLS and CDR2 YYNGEE. The CDR3 DNA sequence: TGTGCCAGCACCATCTCCGGTGGGAACACTGAAGCTTTCTTT. Amino acids: CASTISGGNTEAFF.

In its sample, this clone was seen a few times. The chain is built from TRBV7-3 and TRBJ1-3; D remains unclear. The V end was cut by 5 bases, the J end by 7 bases, with 12 bases between. This CDR3 region has 13 residues. The V gene's germline CDR1 is SGHTA and CDR2 FQGTGA. CDR3 region: CASSTFGGNTIYF. The CDR3, as DNA: TGTGCCAGCAGCACCTTTGGCGGGAACACCATATATTTT.